This entry is about one TCR beta chain. This clone has just a few counts. The antigen it binds to is not known. No base quality values were provided; no much bigger clone lies one nucleotide off. Trimming leaves V shorter by 4 bases and J shorter by 5 bases, with the junction holding 5 bases beyond the gene matches. The CDR3 measures 13 amino acids from cysteine to phenylalanine. CDR3 DNA is the only sequence kept; it has 39 bases, read in frame from the first base. CDR1 is given as MNHNS and CDR2 as SASEGT, both from the germline V gene. The record originates from a study of cytomegalovirus exposure and HLA in healthy donors listed by TCRdb under 2017. A note on the overall study: According to a later analysis, the 120 or so validation repertoires were produced on the same platform as the 700 or so repertoires of the first cohort. The aim of the study was to test whether cataloging public T cell receptors could identify signatures of past pathogen exposure. Besides the first cohort of hundreds of subjects, a separate validation cohort made up of 120 different subjects was used. To predict cytomegalovirus infection status, the study brought together high-throughput TCR immunosequencing, statistical association of individual TCRs with disease status, and machine learning. Findings and caveats that apply to the study as a whole: While some public TCRs were present in many individuals, most TCR sequences turned up only very rarely across donors. A later analysis had no HLA typing for the validation cohort, so co-occurrence there was scored across all 130 or so repertoires. A total of roughly 160 TCR beta chains were listed by the study as associated with cytomegalovirus. In vitro tests confirmed that three of the cytomegalovirus-associated TCR beta chains recognize cytomegalovirus antigens. The classifier was reported to diagnose cytomegalovirus status with high specificity and sensitivity in both the original cohort and the validation cohort. The authors suggested that the approach could potentially be extended to other disease states and immunological phenotypes. Subsequent analysis determined that TCRs grouped into clusters in the first cohort also showed a tendency toward co-occurrence across the 120 validation repertoires, and 90% to 95% of cluster scores exceeded 0.

The donors were included in the validation cohort of approximately 130 subjects, a group kept apart from the approximately 670-subject first cohort. The library was generated by the immunoSEQ multiplex PCR assay. The paper's data handling went like this. To diagnose cytomegalovirus status from the catalog of TCR beta chain sequences, a statistical classification framework was built. TCRdb limited this immuneACCESS table to in-frame rearrangements with V and J called. A share of clones is missing; checked studies link under half to unresolved V genes, and the rest is unexplained. V, J and clone size derive from that table, while D and trimming were established from the DNA sequence. Recorded for this sample are 160,000 or so clones; approximately 84% of them occurred a single time. Around 9.6% of the sample goes to the ten largest clones.

Material for sequencing was PBMCs. Recombination connected TRBV6-1 to TRBJ2-7; 7 central nucleotides agree with TRBD1. The receptor was isolated from a man aged 25 to 40 in good health and CMV-seropositive. The CDR3 is CASSVDRVNEQYF. In nucleotides, the sequence is TGTGCCAGCAGTGTAGACAGGGTCAACGAGCAGTACTTC.